The T cell receptor (beta chain) under discussion was sequenced for a study of memory CD4+ T cells and cytomegalovirus serostatus. Per the authors' pipeline: Out-of-frame sequences were removed, leaving roughly 2.1 million distinct TCRbeta sequences. Clones were sequenced by immunoSEQ multiplex PCR, and TCRdb holds only the in-frame ones, with some missing. V, J and clone size were drawn from that table, and D and trimming were deduced from the DNA. The sample has about 46,000 clones; roughly 80% are singletons. Trimming pared 3 bases from V and 5 bases from J, leaving 19 bases between. Per the germline V gene, CDR1 is KGHSH and CDR2 is LQKENI. The length of the CDR3 is 16 residues. The sort gate was single viable CD3+CD4+CD8-CD45RO+ cells for memory CD4+ T cells. CD4+ T cells were isolated by positive magnetic selection.

This clonotype was obtained from an adult in good health and CMV-seronegative. The sample comprised memory CD4+ T cells from blood. V usage is TRBV18 and J usage is TRBJ2-5; perhaps TRBD1 as D (6 bases). CDR3 nucleotide sequence: TGTGCCAGCTCACCGCGGAACAGGGCCTCTACGGAGACCCAGTACTTC. This encodes CASSPRNRASTETQYF.